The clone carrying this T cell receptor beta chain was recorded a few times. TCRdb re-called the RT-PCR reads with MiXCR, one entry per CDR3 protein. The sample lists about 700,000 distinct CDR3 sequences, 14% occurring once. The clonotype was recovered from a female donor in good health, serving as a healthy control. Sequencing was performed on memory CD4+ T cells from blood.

The CDR3 nucleotides read TGCAGTGCTTTTGGACAGGACAATAAGGGCTACACCTTC. Protein product: CSAFGQDNKGYTF. The chain combines TRBV20-1 with TRBJ1-2, with 7 bases that match TRBD1. V lost 5 bases to trimming and J lost 8 bases; unmatched junction nucleotides: 11. The germline V gene has CDR1 DFQATT and CDR2 SNEGSKA (reference sequence). This CDR3 is 13 amino acids long.